The rows below give T cell receptor beta chains drawn from one sample of a study of blood T cell repertoires in COVID-19. Some clones are missing from TCRdb's copy, which holds only in-frame ones; the method was immunoSEQ multiplex PCR. The sample includes over 85,000 clones, approximately 90% of them seen just once. What was sequenced was peripheral blood. The receptors were sampled from a human donor with COVID-19, enrolled during active disease. The donor label of this sample is uncertain. CDR3s include the opening cysteine and the closing phenylalanine or tryptophan. The order of the fields is J gene, D gene, clone size, V gene, CDR3 DNA, CDR3 protein. The D gene is left open where the match is weak. Clone size is given for some rows only: seen once, a few or many times, or a class if the clone is expanded.

TRBJ1-2 | - | once | TRBV6-4 | TGTGCCAGCAGCCCGGGGGGGGGCTATGGCTACACCTTC | CASSPGGGYGYTF
TRBJ1-1 | TRBD1 | - | TRBV2 | TGTGCCAGCACCTTGATTCGGGGACAGGAAGCTTTCTTT | CASTLIRGQEAFF
TRBJ1-1 | TRBD1 | - | TRBV7-3 | TGTGCCAGCAGCGACAGGGGTGGGTCTGAAGCTTTCTTT | CASSDRGGSEAFF
TRBJ2-7 | - | - | TRBV6-5 | TGTGCCAGCATCTCCGGGTTCTCCTACGAGCAGTACTTC | CASISGFSYEQYF
TRBJ1-1 | - | - | TRBV11-2 | TGTGCCAGCAGCTTAACAATGAGCGGGGACACTGAAGCTTTCTTT | CASSLTMSGDTEAFF
TRBJ1-2 | - | - | TRBV27 | TGTGCCAGCAGTTTAAGCGGGCTCCATGGCTACACCTTC | CASSLSGLHGYTF
TRBJ2-2 | - | once | TRBV5-1 | TGCGCCAGCCAACAGGTGGGTCATGGCGGGGAGCTGTTTTTT | CASQQVGHGGELFF
TRBJ1-6 | - | - | TRBV3-1/TRBV3-2 | TGTGCCAGCAGCCGAGCCGGACAGAATTCACCCCTCCACTTT | CASSRAGQNSPLHF
TRBJ2-1 | - | - | TRBV7-3 | TGTGCCAGCAGCCCAGCTTGGAGCTATGAGCAGTTCTTC | CASSPAWSYEQFF
TRBJ1-6 | - | - | TRBV7-9 | TGTGCCAGCAGCTTAGCTACAGGGACTTCACCCCTCCACTTT | CASSLATGTSPLHF
TRBJ1-4 | TRBD1 | few | TRBV28 | TGTGCCAGCAGTTTATCTAACAGGGGGGGCGAAAAACTGTTTTTT | CASSLSNRGGEKLFF
TRBJ2-2 | TRBD1 | - | TRBV24-1 | TGTGCCACCAGTGATGAGACAGGGCCGGGCACCGGGGAGCTGTTTTTT | CATSDETGPGTGELFF
TRBJ2-3 | TRBD2 | - | TRBV2 | TGTGCCAGCAGTTTAGCGGGGTACAGCACAGATACGCAGTATTTT | CASSLAGYSTDTQYF
TRBJ2-3 | - | few | TRBV5-5 | TGTGCCAGCAGCCCCCCAGGTGTTACGCAGTATTTT | CASSPPGVTQYF
TRBJ1-6 | - | - | TRBV5-1 | TGCGCCAGCAGCTTCTCCGGGACAACGGCCTCACCCCTCCACTTT | CASSFSGTTASPLHF
TRBJ1-1 | - | - | TRBV15 | TGTGCCACCAGCAGAGGTGTTGGGCCTGGAGGCGCTGAAGCTTTCTTT | CATSRGVGPGGAEAFF
TRBJ1-4 | TRBD1 | - | TRBV18 | TGTGCCAGCTCACCGCAGGGGGCGCTGGCTAATGAAAAACTGTTTTTT | CASSPQGALANEKLFF
TRBJ1-2 | TRBD1 | - | TRBV24-1 | TGTGCCACCAGTGATTACAGGGGGGGTGCTAACTATGGCTACACCTTC | CATSDYRGGANYGYTF
TRBJ2-3 | TRBD1 | - | TRBV20-1 | TGCAGTGCAAGTCCCGGGACAGGTTACACAGATACGCAGTATTTT | CSASPGTGYTDTQYF
TRBJ1-6 | TRBD1 | - | TRBV4-2 | TGTGCCAGCAGCCCCAAGGTGGAGGGGGCCCCCCTCCACTTT | CASSPKVEGAPLHF
TRBJ2-7 | TRBD1 | once | TRBV2 | TGTGCCAGCAGTGATAGGGGGCTCGGGTCCGGCGAGCAGTACTTC | CASSDRGLGSGEQYF
TRBJ2-7 | TRBD1 | - | TRBV30 | TGTGCCTGGAACCAAGGACAGGGTCCCTACGAGCAGTACTTC | CAWNQGQGPYEQYF
TRBJ1-3 | - | - | TRBV2 | TGTGCCAGCAGTGACGAGGACTACTCTGGAAACACCATATATTTT | CASSDEDYSGNTIYF
TRBJ2-3 | TRBD2 | - | TRBV5-1 | TGCGCCAGCAGTTCCGGACTAGCGGGAGTCACAGATACGCAGTATTTT | CASSSGLAGVTDTQYF
TRBJ2-7 | TRBD1 | - | TRBV5-1 | TGCGCCAGCAGCTTACCACAGGGGTACGAGCAGTACTTC | CASSLPQGYEQYF
TRBJ2-1 | - | - | TRBV6-6 | TGTGCCAGCACTTCCTCCTACAATGAGCAGTTCTTC | CASTSSYNEQFF
TRBJ1-4 | TRBD1 | few | TRBV29-1 | TGCAGCGTCACTGATTGGGACAGCAATATAGAAAAACTGTTTTTT | CSVTDWDSNIEKLFF
TRBJ2-7 | - | - | TRBV2 | TGTGCCAGCAGGCGGGCTTTGTCCTACGAGCAGTACTTC | CASRRALSYEQYF
TRBJ2-5 | - | - | TRBV9 | TGTGCCAGCAGCGTAGGGGGGCTAGCCCCCCCCCAAGAGACCCAGTACTTC | CASSVGGLAPPQETQYF
TRBJ2-5 | TRBD1 | - | TRBV6-5 | TGTGCCAGTACTACAGGGGCGCGGGAGACCCAGTACTTC | CASTTGARETQYF
TRBJ2-7 | TRBD2 | - | TRBV12-3/TRBV12-4 | TGTGCCAGCAGAGGGGAGGGCCCCTACGAGCAGTACTTC | CASRGEGPYEQYF
TRBJ2-3 | - | once | TRBV7-3 | TGTGCCAGTCAACTCATGGGCGGGAAAAGCACAGATACGCAGTATTTT | CASQLMGGKSTDTQYF
TRBJ1-4 | TRBD1 | once | TRBV27 | TGTGCCAGCAGGTCTGACAGGGTGGATGAAAAACTGTTTTTT | CASRSDRVDEKLFF
TRBJ2-7 | TRBD2 | - | TRBV25-1 | TGTGCCAGCAGTGGTACTAGCGGAAGCTACGAGCAGTACTTC | CASSGTSGSYEQYF
TRBJ1-2 | - | - | TRBV19 | TGTGCCAGTAGGGAACAGGGATATGGCTACACCTTC | CASREQGYGYTF
TRBJ2-3 | - | - | TRBV5-6 | TGTGCCAGCAGCCTGTCCCTCACAGATACGCAGTATTTT | CASSLSLTDTQYF
TRBJ2-1 | - | - | TRBV1 | TGCACCAGCAGCCGGGGGACTAGCGGGGGGTTCCGCTCCTACAATGAGCAGTTCTTC | CTSSRGTSGGFRSYNEQFF
TRBJ2-2 | TRBD2 | - | TRBV5-4 | TGTGCCAGCAGCCCTGGGGAGGGGAAGAACACCGGGGAGCTGTTTTTT | CASSPGEGKNTGELFF
TRBJ1-1 | - | - | TRBV5-1 | TGCGCCAGCAGCCCTGACAGCGCGAACACTGAAGCTTTCTTT | CASSPDSANTEAFF
TRBJ2-3 | TRBD1 | few | TRBV6-5 | TGTGCCAGCACGGGACAGGGGTCCGATACGCAGTATTTT | CASTGQGSDTQYF
TRBJ1-2 | TRBD1 | - | TRBV7-9 | TGTGCCAGCAGCTATTCCGGGACAGGGGAAGGAGGCTACACCTTC | CASSYSGTGEGGYTF
TRBJ2-2 | TRBD1 | - | TRBV5-8 | TGTGCCAGCAGCCCTTGGGGACAGGGGGGCACCGGGGAGCTGTTTTTT | CASSPWGQGGTGELFF